This T cell receptor beta chain originates from a study of blood T cells in healthy people across ages. General observations from the study: Without sorted subsets, naive and antigen-experienced compartments could not be conclusively compared. Age showed a roughly linear inverse relationship with TCR beta diversity per million T cells.

Drawing of peripheral blood yielded approximately 10 milliliters from each donor. The CDR3 is 15 residues long. V was clipped by 5 bases and J by 3 bases; unmatched bases: 7. Sample-barcoded 5' priming and a J-beta primer mix drove a second PCR of 7 to 11 cycles. Researchers report that a template-switch adaptor with 12 random nucleotides tagged each cDNA molecule. Via MiXCR, TCRdb re-called the 5' RACE reads, giving one row per CDR3 protein. The sample consists of about 640,000 distinct CDR3 sequences, around 54% of them appearing once. In regard to this clonotype: Its antigen is currently unknown.

The TCR sequence derives from a man between 60 and 70 years old in good health. Sequencing used blood. The chain links TRBV12-3 or TRBV12-4 to TRBJ2-3; 8 bases are shared with TRBD1. Here the CDR3 DNA reads TGTGCCAGCAGTCCCCGGACAGGGAAGACAGATACGCAGTATTTT. Its translation: CASSPRTGKTDTQYF.